The rows below give T cell receptor beta chains drawn from one sample of a study of T cell responses to AZD1222 COVID-19 vaccine. The protocol was immunoSEQ multiplex PCR, while the TCRdb copy is restricted to in-frame clones and leaves out a portion. This table has fewer than 200,000 clones, roughly 92% appearing once. Sequenced here: peripheral blood, sampled on day 0 of AZD1222 vaccination. All receptors come from an adult in good health. CDR3s include the opening cysteine and the closing phenylalanine or tryptophan. D genes are given only for firm matches. Clone size appears in some rows only: once, few, many, or a class for an expanded clone.

d_call	v_call	clone_size	j_call	cdr3_aa	cdr3_nt
-	TRBV4-1	-	TRBJ1-1	CASSAMIGNTEAFF	TGCGCCAGCAGCGCCATGATAGGGAACACTGAAGCTTTCTTT
-	TRBV19	-	TRBJ1-1	CASTRTLNTEAFF	TGTGCCAGTACTAGGACACTGAACACTGAAGCTTTCTTT
-	TRBV18	-	TRBJ1-1	CASSPPGQGNTEAFF	TGTGCCAGCTCACCACCGGGGCAGGGGAACACTGAAGCTTTCTTT
TRBD2	TRBV2	-	TRBJ2-7	CASSEAPSGYYEQYF	TGTGCCAGCAGTGAAGCGCCTAGCGGGTACTACGAGCAGTACTTC
-	TRBV18	-	TRBJ1-3	CASSWGSDSGNTIYF	TGTGCCAGCTCATGGGGGTCCGACTCTGGAAACACCATATATTTT
TRBD1	TRBV19	once	TRBJ1-4	CASSTTTGTVNEKLFF	TGTGCCAGTAGTACGACTACCGGGACAGTTAATGAAAAACTGTTTTTT
TRBD1	TRBV10-2	-	TRBJ2-1	CASSTTGGEQFF	TGCGCCAGCAGCACCACAGGGGGTGAGCAGTTCTTC
TRBD1	TRBV5-3	once	TRBJ1-4	CARSSGQEKEKLFF	TGTGCCAGAAGCTCGGGACAGGAGAAGGAAAAACTGTTTTTT
-	TRBV6-9	-	TRBJ1-1	CADKMAGAIVNTEAFF	TGTGCCGACAAAATGGCAGGGGCAATAGTGAACACTGAAGCTTTCTTT
TRBD1	TRBV7-9	-	TRBJ1-3	CASSGYRGLIGNTIYF	TGTGCCAGCAGCGGCTACAGGGGGCTAATTGGAAACACCATATATTTT
-	TRBV19	-	TRBJ1-2	CASSIGQYYGYTF	TGTGCCAGTAGTATAGGACAGTACTATGGCTACACCTTC
-	TRBV7-5	few	TRBJ2-5	CVRSCQEFQETQYF	TGTGTCAGAAGCTGTCAGGAGTTCCAAGAGACCCAGTACTTC
-	TRBV7-2	-	TRBJ1-3	CASSPPAGRIGNTIYF	TGTGCCAGCAGCCCCCCCGCTGGACGGATTGGAAACACCATATATTTT
-	TRBV4-1	-	TRBJ1-6	CASSQPGAQAPLHF	TGCGCCAGCAGCCAACCCGGGGCCCAGGCCCCCCTCCACTTT
TRBD2	TRBV4-1	-	TRBJ2-5	CASSQEYSGGVRGTQYF	TGCGCCAGCAGCCAAGAGTACAGCGGGGGCGTCCGAGGGACCCAGTACTTC
TRBD2	TRBV4-1	-	TRBJ2-5	CASSQPSGGARETQYF	TGCGCCAGCAGCCAACCTAGCGGGGGGGCCCGAGAGACCCAGTACTTC
TRBD2	TRBV11-2	-	TRBJ2-2	CASSSLEGLAVRGTGELFF	TGTGCCAGCAGCTCCCTCGAGGGGCTAGCGGTACGGGGTACCGGGGAGCTGTTTTTT
-	TRBV12-3/TRBV12-4	-	TRBJ1-5	CASTLGAGQPQHF	TGTGCCAGCACCCTTGGGGCTGGTCAGCCCCAGCATTTT
TRBD1	TRBV28	-	TRBJ1-1	CASSLGGQGWTEAFF	TGTGCCAGCAGTTTGGGAGGACAGGGTTGGACTGAAGCTTTCTTT
TRBD2	TRBV11-2	-	TRBJ2-1	CASSFGGGSHEQFF	TGTGCCAGCAGCTTCGGCGGGGGGTCCCATGAGCAGTTCTTC